These 9 T cell receptor beta chains were all obtained from the same sample, sequenced in a study of CD8 T cells in ankylosing spondylitis. Study-wide results and caveats: About 8 highly homologous variants formed a TCR beta motif that appeared characteristic of ankylosing spondylitis blood.

TCRdb redid the calling of the 5' RACE reads with MiXCR, one entry per CDR3 protein. The repertoire holds a few hundred thousand distinct CDR3 sequences, with approximately 7.4% as singletons. Their recognized antigens are unknown. Specimen: blood, either unsorted or a sorted T cell fraction (not recorded which). These receptors all come from a male donor with ankylosing spondylitis.

This clonotype was recorded many times. V and J are TRBV10-3 and TRBJ2-3, with D perhaps TRBD2 (6 bases). The germline V gene encodes CDR1 ENHRY and CDR2 SYGVKD. CDR3 length equals 16 residues. Trimming took off 0 bases at V and 0 bases at J, with 10 bases between the two ends. DNA of the CDR3: TGTGCCATCAGTGAGTCGCACGGGGGTAGCACAGATACGCAGTATTTT. Residues: CAISESHGGSTDTQYF.

This clonotype was counted many times. V is TRBV27 and J is TRBJ1-1; a possible D gene is TRBD1 (5 bases). There are 14 residues in the CDR3. The V and J ends lost 2 bases and 4 bases respectively, with 11 bases between them. Germline V gives CDR1 MNHEY, CDR2 SMNVEV (reference sequence). This chain's CDR3 is CASSLAGAFTEAFF. CDR3 DNA: TGTGCCAGCAGTTTAGCCGGGGCCTTCACTGAAGCTTTCTTT.

This clonotype was seen at least ten times. This sequence joins TRBV14 and TRBJ1-2; a possible D gene is TRBD1 (6 bases). The CDR3 length is 16 residues. CDR1 is SGHDN, CDR2 FVKESK, per germline. Trimming stripped 4 bases from V and 0 bases from J, with 15 bases between. CDR3 sequence: CASSPIWGQANYGYTF. As DNA, the CDR3 is TGTGCCAGCAGCCCCATCTGGGGACAAGCTAACTATGGCTACACCTTC.

The chain links TRBV6-2 or TRBV6-3 to TRBJ1-5; perhaps TRBD1 as D (6 bases). The V gene's germline CDR1 is MNHEY and CDR2 SVGEGT. CDR3 length: 15 amino acids. Trimming left V 6 bases short and J 3 bases short, with 15 bases between. DNA for the CDR3: TGTGCCAGCAGCAGGCTACAGGGTACCAATCAGCCCCAGCATTTT. Its protein product is CASSRLQGTNQPQHF.

In this sample, this clonotype turned up many times. The chain links TRBV7-2 to TRBJ1-5; TRBD1 might be the D (5 bases). Germline assignment: CDR1 SGHTA and CDR2 FQGNSA. The CDR3 runs 14 residues. With 3 bases removed from V and 4 bases from J, the gap between germline ends came to 10 bases. The CDR3 region is CASSFGTVNQPQHF. The CDR3 nucleotides read TGTGCCAGCAGCTTCGGGACGGTAAATCAGCCCCAGCATTTT.

This clonotype was detected many times. The CDR3 region has the DNA TGCAGCGCTATAGGGACTAGCGGGTCCCCCCTCCGGTACGAGCAGTTCTTC. Protein sequence: CSAIGTSGSPLRYEQFF. The J gene is TRBJ2-1, the V gene TRBV29-1; 12 nucleotides line up with TRBD2. J was trimmed by 10 bases and V by 7 bases; bases with no gene match: 20. CDR3 length: 17 residues. CDR1 SQVTM and CDR2 ANQGSEA come from the germline V gene.

This clonotype turned up a few times. The chain joins TRBV6-5 to TRBJ2-3; the D gene is possibly TRBD2 (6 bases). The germline CDR1 and CDR2 sequences are MNHEY and SVGAGI. This CDR3 comprises 13 residues. Trimming left V 4 bases short and J 5 bases short, with 10 bases between. In DNA form, the CDR3 reads TGTGCCAGCAGTTCCGGGACTCTAGATACGCAGTATTTT. Translation: CASSSGTLDTQYF.

The chain links TRBV11-1 to TRBJ1-1; no clear D gene. The CDR3 has 13 amino acids. V gave up 7 bases and J gave up 10 bases, with 19 bases separating them. Germline assignment: CDR1 SGHAT and CDR2 FQDESV (reference sequence). CDR3 residues: CASIPPEDRSAFF. DNA of the CDR3: TGTGCCAGCATCCCTCCAGAGGACCGTTCAGCTTTCTTT. The full variable domain, completed using reference TRBV11-1 and TRBJ1-1, is EAEVAQSPRYKITEKSQAVAFWCDPISGHATLYWYRQILGQGPELLVQFQDESVVDDSQLPKDRFSAERLKGVDSTLKIQPAELGDSAMYLCASIPPEDRSAFFGQGTRLTVV.

On this clonotype itself: No conserved phenylalanine or tryptophan ends this CDR3, so it is likely a read error. CDR3 in DNA: TGCAGTGCTAGTCCGGGACAGGGAAGGTTTCAGCCCCAGCATCTT. Encoded protein: CSASPGQGRFQPQHL. The V call is TRBV20-1, the J call TRBJ1-5; 9 positions agree with TRBD1. CDR3 length equals 15 residues. V trimming: 3 bases; J trimming: 6 bases; junction bases outside the gene matches: 9. The germline CDR1 and CDR2 sequences are DFQATT and SNEGSKA (reference sequence).